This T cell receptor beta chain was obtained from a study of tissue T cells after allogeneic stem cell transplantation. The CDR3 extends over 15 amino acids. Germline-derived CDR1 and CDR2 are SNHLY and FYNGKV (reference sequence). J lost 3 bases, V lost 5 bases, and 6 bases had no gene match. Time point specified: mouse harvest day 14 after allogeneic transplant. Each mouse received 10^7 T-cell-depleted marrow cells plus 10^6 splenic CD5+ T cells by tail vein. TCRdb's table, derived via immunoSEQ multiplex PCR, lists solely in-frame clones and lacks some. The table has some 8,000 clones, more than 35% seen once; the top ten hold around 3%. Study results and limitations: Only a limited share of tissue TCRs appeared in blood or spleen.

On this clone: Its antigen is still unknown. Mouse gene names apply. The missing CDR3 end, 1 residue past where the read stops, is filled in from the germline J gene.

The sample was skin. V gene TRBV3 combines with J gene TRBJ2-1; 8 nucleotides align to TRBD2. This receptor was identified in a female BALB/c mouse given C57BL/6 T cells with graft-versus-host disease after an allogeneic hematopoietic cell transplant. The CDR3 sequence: CASSPWLGGYAEQFF. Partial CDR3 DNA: TGTGCCAGCAGCCCTTGGCTGGGGGGCTATGCTGAGCAGTTC.